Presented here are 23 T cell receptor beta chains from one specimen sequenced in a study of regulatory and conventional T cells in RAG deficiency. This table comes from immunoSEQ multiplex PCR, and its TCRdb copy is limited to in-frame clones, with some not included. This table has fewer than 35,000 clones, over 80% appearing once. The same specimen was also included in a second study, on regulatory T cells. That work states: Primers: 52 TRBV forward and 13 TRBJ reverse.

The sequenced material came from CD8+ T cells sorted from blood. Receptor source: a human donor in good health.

CDR3 protein: CASSLSPTSEAFF. The DNA for the CDR3 is TGTGCCAGCAGCTTAAGCCCGACAAGCGAAGCTTTCTTT. V gene TRBV7-3 combines with J gene TRBJ1-1; D call uncertain. V lost 1 base to trimming and J lost 8 bases, with 11 bases between them. This CDR3 region has 13 residues. From germline, CDR1 is SGHTA and CDR2 FQGTGA.

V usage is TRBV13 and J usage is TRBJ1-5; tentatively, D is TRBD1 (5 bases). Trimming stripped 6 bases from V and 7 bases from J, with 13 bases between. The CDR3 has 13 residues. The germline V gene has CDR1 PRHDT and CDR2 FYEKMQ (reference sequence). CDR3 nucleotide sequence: TGTGCCAGCAGACCCTTTGGGGGACAGCCCCAGCATTTT. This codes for CASRPFGGQPQHF.

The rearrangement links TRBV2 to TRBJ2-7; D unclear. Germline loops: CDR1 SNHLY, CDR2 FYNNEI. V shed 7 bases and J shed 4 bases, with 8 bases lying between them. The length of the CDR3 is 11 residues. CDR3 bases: TGTGCCAGCAATCCCCTATACGAGCAGTACTTC. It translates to CASNPLYEQYF.

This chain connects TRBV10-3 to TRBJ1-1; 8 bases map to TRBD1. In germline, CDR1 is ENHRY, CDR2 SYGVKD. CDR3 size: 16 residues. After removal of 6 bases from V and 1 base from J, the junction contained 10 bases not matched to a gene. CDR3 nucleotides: TGTGCCATCAGGACGGGACAGGCACAAAAGAACACTGAAGCTTTCTTT. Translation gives CAIRTGQAQKNTEAFF.

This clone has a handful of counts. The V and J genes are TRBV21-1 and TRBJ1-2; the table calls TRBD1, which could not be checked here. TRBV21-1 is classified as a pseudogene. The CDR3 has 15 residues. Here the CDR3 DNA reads TGTGCCAGCAGCAATGAGGACAGGCAGCACTATGGCTACACCTTC. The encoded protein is CASSNEDRQHYGYTF.

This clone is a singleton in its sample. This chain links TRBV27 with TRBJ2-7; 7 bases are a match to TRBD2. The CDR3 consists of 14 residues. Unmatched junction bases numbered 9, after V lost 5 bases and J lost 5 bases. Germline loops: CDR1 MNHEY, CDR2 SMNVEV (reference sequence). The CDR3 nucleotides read TGTGCCAGCAGTCCCAAGGGAGGGGTCAACGAGCAGTACTTC. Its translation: CASSPKGGVNEQYF.

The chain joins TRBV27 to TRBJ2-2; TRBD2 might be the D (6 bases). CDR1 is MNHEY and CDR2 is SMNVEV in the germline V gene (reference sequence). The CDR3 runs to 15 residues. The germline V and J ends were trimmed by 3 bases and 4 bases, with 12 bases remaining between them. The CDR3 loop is CASSFGVEGTGELFF. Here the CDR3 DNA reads TGTGCCAGCAGTTTTGGGGTGGAGGGCACCGGGGAGCTGTTTTTT.

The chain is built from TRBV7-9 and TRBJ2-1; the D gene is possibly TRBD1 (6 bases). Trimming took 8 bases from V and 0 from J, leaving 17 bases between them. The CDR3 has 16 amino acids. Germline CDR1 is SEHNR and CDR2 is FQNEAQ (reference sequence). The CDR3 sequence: CASGHREVSSYNEQFF. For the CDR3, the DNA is TGTGCCAGCGGTCACAGGGAAGTGAGCTCCTACAATGAGCAGTTCTTC.

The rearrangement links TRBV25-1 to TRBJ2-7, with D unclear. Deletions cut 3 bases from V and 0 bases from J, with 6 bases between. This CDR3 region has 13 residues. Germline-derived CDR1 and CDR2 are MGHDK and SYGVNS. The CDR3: CASSDQASYEQYF. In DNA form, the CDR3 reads TGTGCCAGCAGTGATCAGGCCTCCTACGAGCAGTACTTC.

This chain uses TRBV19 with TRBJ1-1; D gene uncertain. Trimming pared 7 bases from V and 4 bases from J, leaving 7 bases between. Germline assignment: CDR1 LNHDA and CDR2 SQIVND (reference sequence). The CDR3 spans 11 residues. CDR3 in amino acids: CASTWGTEAFF. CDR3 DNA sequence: TGTGCCAGTACTTGGGGCACTGAAGCTTTCTTT.

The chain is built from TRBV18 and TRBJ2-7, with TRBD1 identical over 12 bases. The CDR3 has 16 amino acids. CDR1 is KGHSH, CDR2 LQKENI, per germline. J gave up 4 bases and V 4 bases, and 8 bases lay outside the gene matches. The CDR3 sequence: CASSLRGQGAYYEQYF. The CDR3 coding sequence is TGTGCCAGCTCACTGCGGGGACAGGGGGCTTATTACGAGCAGTACTTC.

CDR3 amino acids: CASSYRGQGGGYTF. CDR3 in DNA: TGTGCCAGCAGTTACCGGGGACAGGGGGGCGGCTACACCTTC. The chain is built from TRBV6-5 and TRBJ1-2; 11 bases are shared with TRBD1. The CDR3 runs 14 residues. V was clipped by 2 bases and J by 8 bases; unmatched bases: 4. CDR1 MNHEY and CDR2 SVGAGI come from the germline V gene.

This CDR3 reads CASSAEGRGYEQYF. The DNA for the CDR3 is TGCGCCAGCAGCGCGGAAGGCAGGGGCTACGAGCAGTACTTC. The gene calls are TRBV5-1 and TRBJ2-7, with TRBD1 as a possible D gene (6 bases). Germline CDR1 and CDR2: SGHRS and YFSETQ. V lost 4 bases, J lost 3 bases, and 14 bases lay in between. The CDR3 covers 14 residues.

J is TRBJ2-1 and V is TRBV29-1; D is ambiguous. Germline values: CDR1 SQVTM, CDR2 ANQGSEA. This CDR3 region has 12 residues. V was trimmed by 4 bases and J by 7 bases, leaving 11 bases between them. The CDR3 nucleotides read TGCAGCGTTGGCGGAAGAACGAATGAGCAGTTCTTC. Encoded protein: CSVGGRTNEQFF.

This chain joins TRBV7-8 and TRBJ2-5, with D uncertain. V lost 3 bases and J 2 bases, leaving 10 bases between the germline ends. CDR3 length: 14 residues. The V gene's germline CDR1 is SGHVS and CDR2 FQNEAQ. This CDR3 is CASSLGSGQETQYF. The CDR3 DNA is TGTGCCAGCAGCTTGGGGTCAGGACAAGAGACCCAGTACTTC.

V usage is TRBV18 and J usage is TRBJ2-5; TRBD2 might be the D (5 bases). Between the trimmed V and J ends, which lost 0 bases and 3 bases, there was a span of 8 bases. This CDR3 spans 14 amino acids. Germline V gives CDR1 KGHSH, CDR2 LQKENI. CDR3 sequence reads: CASSPPLGKETQYF. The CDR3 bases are TGTGCCAGCTCACCACCCCTCGGGAAAGAGACCCAGTACTTC. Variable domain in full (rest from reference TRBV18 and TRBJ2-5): NAGVMQNPRHLVRRRGQEARLRCSPMKGHSHVYWYRQLPEEGLKFMVYLQKENIIDESGMPKERFSAEFPKEGPSILRIQQVVRGDSAAYFCASSPPLGKETQYFGPGTRLLVL.

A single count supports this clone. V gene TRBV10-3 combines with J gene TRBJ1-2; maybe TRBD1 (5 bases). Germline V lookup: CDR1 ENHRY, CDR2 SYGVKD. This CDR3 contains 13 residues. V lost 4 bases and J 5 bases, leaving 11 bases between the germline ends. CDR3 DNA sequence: TGTGCCATCAGTGTCGGGGGAATGTATGGCTACACCTTC. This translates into CAISVGGMYGYTF.

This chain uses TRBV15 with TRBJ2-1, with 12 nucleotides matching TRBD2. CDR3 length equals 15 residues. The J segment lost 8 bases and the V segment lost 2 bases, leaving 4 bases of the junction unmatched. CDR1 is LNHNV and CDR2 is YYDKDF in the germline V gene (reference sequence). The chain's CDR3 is CATSRSSGRVDEQFF. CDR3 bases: TGTGCCACCAGCAGATCTAGCGGGAGGGTCGATGAGCAGTTCTTC.

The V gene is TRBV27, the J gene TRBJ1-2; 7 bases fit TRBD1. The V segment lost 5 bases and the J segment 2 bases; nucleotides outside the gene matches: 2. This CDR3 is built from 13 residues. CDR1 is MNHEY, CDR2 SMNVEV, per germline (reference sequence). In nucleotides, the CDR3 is TGTGCCAGCAGTCCGACAGGGAACTATGGCTACACCTTC. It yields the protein CASSPTGNYGYTF.

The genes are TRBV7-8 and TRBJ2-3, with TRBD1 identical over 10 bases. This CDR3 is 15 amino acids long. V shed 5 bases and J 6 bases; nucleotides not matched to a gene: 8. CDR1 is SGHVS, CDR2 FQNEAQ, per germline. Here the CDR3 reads CASSGDRGISDTQYF. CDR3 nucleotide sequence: TGTGCCAGCAGCGGGGACAGGGGAATATCGGATACGCAGTATTTT.

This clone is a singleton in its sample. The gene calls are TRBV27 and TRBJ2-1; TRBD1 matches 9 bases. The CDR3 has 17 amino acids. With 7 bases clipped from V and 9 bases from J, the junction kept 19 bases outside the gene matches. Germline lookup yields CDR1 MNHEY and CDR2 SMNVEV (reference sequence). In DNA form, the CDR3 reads TGTGCCAGCACTTCACTTGGAAGCGGGACAGGGCGCCTTGAGCAGTTCTTC. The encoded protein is CASTSLGSGTGRLEQFF.

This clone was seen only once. The CDR3 DNA sequence: TGTGCCAGCAGCTTAAACGTCCTTGAGACCCAGTACTTC. Its protein is CASSLNVLETQYF. The chain is built from TRBV7-3 and TRBJ2-5; D gene unclear. The CDR3 sequence is 13 residues long. Trimming cost V 1 base and J 5 bases, with 8 bases left between them. Germline V gives CDR1 SGHTA, CDR2 FQGTGA.

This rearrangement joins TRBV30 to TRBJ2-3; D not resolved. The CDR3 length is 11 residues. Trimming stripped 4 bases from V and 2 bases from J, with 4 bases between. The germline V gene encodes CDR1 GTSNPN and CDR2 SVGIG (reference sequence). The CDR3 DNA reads TGTGCCTGGACCCACACAGATACGCAGTATTTT. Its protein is CAWTHTDTQYF.